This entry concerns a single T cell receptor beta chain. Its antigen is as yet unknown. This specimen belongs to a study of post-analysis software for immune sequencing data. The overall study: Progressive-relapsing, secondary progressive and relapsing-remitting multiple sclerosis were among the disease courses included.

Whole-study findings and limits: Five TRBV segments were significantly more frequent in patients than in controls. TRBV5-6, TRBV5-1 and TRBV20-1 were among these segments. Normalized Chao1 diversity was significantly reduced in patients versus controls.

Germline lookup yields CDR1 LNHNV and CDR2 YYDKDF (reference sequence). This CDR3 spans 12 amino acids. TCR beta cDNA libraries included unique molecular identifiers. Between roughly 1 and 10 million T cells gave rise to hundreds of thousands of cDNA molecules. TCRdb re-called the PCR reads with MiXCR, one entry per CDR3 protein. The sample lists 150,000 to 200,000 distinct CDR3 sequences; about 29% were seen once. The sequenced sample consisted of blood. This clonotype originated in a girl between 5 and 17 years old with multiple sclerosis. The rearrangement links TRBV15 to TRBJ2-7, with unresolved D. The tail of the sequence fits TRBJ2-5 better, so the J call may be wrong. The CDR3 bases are TGTGCCACCAGCAGAGATCGTGTGACCCAGTACTTC. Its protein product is CATSRDRVTQYF.